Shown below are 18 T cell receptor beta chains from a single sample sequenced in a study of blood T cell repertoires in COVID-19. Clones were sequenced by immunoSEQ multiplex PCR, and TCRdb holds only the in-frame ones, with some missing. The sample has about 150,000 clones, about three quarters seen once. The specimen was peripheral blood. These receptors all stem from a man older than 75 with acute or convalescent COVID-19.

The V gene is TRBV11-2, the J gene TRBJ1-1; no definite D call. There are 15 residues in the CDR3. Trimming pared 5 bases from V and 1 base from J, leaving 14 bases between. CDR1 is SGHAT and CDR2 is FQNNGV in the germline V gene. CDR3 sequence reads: CASSPPTRGNTEAFF. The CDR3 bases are TGTGCCAGCAGCCCCCCCACACGGGGGAACACTGAAGCTTTCTTT.

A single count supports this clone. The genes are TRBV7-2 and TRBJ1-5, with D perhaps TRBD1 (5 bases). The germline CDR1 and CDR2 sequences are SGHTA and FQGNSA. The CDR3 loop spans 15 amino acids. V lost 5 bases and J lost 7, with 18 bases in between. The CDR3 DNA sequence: TGTGCCAGCAGCCTACAAGCGGGGGTGGAGCAGCCCCAGCATTTT. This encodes CASSLQAGVEQPQHF.

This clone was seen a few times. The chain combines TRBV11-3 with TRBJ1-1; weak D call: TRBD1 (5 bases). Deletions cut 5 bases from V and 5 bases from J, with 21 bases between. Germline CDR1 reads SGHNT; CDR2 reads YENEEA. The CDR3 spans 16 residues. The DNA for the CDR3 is TGTGCCAGCAGCCCGGGGGGACTTCCTGGAGGGACTGAAGCTTTCTTT. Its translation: CASSPGGLPGGTEAFF.

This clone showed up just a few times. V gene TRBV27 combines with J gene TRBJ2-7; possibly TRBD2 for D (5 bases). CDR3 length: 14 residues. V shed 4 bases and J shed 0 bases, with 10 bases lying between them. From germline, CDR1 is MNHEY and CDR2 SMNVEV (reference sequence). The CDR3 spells CASSWTVSSYEQYF. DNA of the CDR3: TGTGCCAGCAGTTGGACTGTGAGCTCCTACGAGCAGTACTTC.

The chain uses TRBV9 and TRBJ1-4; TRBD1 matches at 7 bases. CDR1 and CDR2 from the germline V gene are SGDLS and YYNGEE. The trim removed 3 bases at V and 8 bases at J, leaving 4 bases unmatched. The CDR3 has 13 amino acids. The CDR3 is CASSERTGEKLFF. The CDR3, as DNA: TGTGCCAGCAGCGAGCGGACAGGAGAAAAACTGTTTTTT.

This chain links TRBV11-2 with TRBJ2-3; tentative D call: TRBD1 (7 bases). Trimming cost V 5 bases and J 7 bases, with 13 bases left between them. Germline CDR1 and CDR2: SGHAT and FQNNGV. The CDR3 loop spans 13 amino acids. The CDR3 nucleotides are TGTGCCAGCAGCCAGGGGGGCAGGTATACGCAGTATTTT. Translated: CASSQGGRYTQYF.

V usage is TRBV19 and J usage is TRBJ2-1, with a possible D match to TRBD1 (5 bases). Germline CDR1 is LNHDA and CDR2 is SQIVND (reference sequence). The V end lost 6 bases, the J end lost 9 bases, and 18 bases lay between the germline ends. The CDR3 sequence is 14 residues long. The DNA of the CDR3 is TGTGCCAGTAGGGGCATCGGTAGGACAAGTGAGCAGTTCTTC. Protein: CASRGIGRTSEQFF.

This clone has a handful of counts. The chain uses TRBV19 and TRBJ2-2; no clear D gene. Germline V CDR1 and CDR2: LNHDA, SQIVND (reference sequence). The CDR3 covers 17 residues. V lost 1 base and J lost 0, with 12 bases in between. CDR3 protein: CASSIGAGSANTGELFF. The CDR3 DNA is TGTGCCAGTAGTATAGGGGCTGGATCAGCGAACACCGGGGAGCTGTTTTTT.

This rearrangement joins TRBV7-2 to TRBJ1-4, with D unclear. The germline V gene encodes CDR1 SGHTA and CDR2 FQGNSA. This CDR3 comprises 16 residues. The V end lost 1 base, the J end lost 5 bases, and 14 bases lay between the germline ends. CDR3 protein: CASSLDSLRVNEKLFF. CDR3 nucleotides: TGTGCCAGCAGCTTAGATTCGCTGCGGGTGAATGAAAAACTGTTTTTT.

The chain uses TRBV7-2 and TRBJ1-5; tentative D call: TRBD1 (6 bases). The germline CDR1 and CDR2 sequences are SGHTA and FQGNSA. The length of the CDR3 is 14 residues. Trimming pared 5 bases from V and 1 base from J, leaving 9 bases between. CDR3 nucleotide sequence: TGTGCCAGCAGCCCACAGGGAAGCAATCAGCCCCAGCATTTT. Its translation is CASSPQGSNQPQHF. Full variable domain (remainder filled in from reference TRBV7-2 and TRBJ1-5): GAGVSQSPSNKVTEKGKDVELRCDPISGHTALYWYRQSLGQGLEFLIYFQGNSAPDKSGLPSDRFSAERTGGSVSTLTIQRTQQEDSAVYLCASSPQGSNQPQHFGDGTRLSIL.

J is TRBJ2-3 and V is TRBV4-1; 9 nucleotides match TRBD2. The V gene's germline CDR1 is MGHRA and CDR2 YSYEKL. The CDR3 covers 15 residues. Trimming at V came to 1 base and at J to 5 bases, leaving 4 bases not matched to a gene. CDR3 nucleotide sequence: TGCGCCAGCAGCCAAGGTGGAGCGGGGGGAGATACGCAGTATTTT. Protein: CASSQGGAGGDTQYF.

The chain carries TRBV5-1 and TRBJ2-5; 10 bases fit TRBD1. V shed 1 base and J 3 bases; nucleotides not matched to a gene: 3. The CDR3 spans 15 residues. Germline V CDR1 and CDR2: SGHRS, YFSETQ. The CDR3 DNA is TGCGCCAGCAGCTTGCAGGGGACAGGGGAAGAGACCCAGTACTTC. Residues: CASSLQGTGEETQYF.

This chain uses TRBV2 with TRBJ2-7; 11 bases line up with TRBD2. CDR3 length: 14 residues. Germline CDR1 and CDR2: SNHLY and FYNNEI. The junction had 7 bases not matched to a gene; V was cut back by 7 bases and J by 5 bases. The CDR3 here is CASKPGLAVDEQYF. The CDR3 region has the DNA TGTGCCAGCAAACCGGGACTAGCGGTCGACGAGCAGTACTTC.

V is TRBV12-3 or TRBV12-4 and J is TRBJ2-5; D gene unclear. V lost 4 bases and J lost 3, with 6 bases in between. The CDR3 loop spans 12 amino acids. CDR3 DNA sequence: TGTGCCAGCAGTTCTAGAGAAGAGACCCAGTACTTC. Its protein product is CASSSREETQYF.

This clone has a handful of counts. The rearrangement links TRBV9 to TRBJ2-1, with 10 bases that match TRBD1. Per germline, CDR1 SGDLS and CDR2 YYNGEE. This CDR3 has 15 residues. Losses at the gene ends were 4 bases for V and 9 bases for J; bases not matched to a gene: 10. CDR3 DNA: TGTGCCAGCAGCCCCACGGGACAGGGGACGCGTGAGCAGTTCTTC. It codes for CASSPTGQGTREQFF. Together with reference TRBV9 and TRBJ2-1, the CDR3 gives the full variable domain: DSGVTQTPKHLITATGQRVTLRCSPRSGDLSVYWYQQSLDQGLQFLIQYYNGEERAKGNILERFSAQQFPDLHSELNLSSLELGDSALYFCASSPTGQGTREQFFGPGTRLTVL.

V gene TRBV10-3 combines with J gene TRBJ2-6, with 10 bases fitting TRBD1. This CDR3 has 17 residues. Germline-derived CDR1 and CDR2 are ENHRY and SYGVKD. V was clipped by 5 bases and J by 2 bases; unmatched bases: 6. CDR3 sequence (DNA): TGTGCCATCAGTTCCGGGACAGGGGCCACTGGGGCCAACGTCCTGACTTTC. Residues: CAISSGTGATGANVLTF.

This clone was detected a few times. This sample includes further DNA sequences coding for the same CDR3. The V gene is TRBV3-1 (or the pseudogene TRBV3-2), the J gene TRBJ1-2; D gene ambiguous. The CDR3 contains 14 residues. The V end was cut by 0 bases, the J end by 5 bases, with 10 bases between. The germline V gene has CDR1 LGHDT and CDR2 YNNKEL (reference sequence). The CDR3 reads CASSQEGGTYGYTF. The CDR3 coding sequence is TGTGCCAGCAGCCAAGAAGGAGGAACTTATGGCTACACCTTC.

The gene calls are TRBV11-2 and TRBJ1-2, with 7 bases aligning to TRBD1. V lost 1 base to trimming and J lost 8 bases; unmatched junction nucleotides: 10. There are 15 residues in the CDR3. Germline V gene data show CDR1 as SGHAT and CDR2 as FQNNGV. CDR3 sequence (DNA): TGTGCCAGCAGCTTAGTTCAGGGGGGCCGTGTGGGCTACACCTTC. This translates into CASSLVQGGRVGYTF.